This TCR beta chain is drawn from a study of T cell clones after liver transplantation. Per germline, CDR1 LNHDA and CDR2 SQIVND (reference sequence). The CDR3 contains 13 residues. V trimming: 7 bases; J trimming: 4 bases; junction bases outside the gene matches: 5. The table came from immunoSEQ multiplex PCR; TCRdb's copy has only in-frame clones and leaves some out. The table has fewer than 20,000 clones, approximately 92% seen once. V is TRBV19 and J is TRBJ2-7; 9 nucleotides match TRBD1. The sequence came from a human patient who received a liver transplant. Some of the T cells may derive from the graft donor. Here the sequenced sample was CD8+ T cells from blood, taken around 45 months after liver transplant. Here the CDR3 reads CASNPGQGYEQYF. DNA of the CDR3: TGTGCCAGTAATCCGGGACAGGGTTACGAGCAGTACTTC.